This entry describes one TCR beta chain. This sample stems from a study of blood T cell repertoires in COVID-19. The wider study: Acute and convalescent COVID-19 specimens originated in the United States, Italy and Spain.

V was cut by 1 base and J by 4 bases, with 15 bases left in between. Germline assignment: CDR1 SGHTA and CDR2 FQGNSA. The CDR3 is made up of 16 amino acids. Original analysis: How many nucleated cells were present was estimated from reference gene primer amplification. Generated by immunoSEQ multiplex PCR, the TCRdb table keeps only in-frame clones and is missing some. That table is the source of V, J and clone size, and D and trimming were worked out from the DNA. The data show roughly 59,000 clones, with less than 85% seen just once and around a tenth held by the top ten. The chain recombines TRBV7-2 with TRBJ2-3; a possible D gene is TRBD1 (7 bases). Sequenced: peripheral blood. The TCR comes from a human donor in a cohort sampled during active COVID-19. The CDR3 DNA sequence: TGTGCCAGCAGCTTAGTAGCCGCAGGGGGGCCAGATACGCAGTATTTT. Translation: CASSLVAAGGPDTQYF. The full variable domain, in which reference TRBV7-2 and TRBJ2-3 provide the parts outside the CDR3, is GAGVSQSPSNKVTEKGKDVELRCDPISGHTALYWYRQSLGQGLEFLIYFQGNSAPDKSGLPSDRFSAERTGGSVSTLTIQRTQQEDSAVYLCASSLVAAGGPDTQYFGPGTRLTVL.